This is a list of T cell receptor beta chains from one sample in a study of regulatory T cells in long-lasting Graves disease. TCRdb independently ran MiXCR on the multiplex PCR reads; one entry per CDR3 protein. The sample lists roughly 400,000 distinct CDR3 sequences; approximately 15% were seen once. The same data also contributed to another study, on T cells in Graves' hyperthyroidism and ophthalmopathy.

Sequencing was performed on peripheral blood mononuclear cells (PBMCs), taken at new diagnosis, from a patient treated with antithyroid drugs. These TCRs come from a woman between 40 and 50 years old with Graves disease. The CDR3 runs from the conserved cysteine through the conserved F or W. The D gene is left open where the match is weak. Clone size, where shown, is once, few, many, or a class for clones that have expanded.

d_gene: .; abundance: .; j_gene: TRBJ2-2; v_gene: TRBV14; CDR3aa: CASSQENTLGLRCTGELFF; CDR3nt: TGTGCCAGCAGCCAAGAGAACACATTGGGCCTCAGATGCACCGGGGAGCTGTTTTTT
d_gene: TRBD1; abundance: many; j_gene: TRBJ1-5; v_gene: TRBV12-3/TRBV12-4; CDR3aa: CASVRGPGQGLSEPQHF; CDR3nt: TGTGCCAGCGTTAGGGGGCCGGGACAGGGTTTGTCGGAGCCCCAGCATTTT
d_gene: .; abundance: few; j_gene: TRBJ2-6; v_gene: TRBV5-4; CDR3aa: CASSPIGGSGANVLTF; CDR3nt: TGTGCCAGCAGCCCAATTGGGGGGTCCGGGGCCAACGTCCTGACTTTC
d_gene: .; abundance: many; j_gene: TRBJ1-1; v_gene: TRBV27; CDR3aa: CASSLIRGSTEAFF; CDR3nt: TGTGCCAGCAGTCTCATCAGGGGTAGCACTGAAGCTTTCTTT
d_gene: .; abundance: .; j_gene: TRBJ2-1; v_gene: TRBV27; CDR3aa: CASSWTANYNEQFF; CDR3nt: TGTGCCAGCAGTTGGACAGCCAACTACAATGAGCAGTTCTTC
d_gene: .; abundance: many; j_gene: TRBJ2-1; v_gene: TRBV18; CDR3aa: CASQSLTQVFTYNEQFF; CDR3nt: TGTGCCAGCCAGAGCCTGACACAGGTTTTCACCTACAATGAGCAGTTCTTC
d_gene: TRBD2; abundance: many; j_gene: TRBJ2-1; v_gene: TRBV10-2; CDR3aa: CASRLAGADEQFF; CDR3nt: TGCGCCAGCCGACTAGCGGGAGCGGATGAGCAGTTCTTC
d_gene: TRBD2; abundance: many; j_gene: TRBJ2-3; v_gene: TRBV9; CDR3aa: CASTWGLADTDTQYF; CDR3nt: TGTGCCAGCACTTGGGGACTAGCGGACACAGATACGCAGTATTTT
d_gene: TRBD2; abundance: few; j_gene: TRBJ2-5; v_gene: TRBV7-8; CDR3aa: CASRQHVAGVETQYF; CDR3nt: TGTGCCAGCAGACAACATGTAGCGGGAGTAGAGACCCAGTACTTC
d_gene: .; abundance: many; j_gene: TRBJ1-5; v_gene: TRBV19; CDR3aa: CASSDDRTDQPQHF; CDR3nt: TGTGCCAGTAGTGACGATAGGACAGATCAGCCCCAGCATTTT
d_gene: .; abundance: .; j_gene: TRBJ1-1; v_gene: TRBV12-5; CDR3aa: CASAPGYMTTEAFF; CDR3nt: TGTGCTAGTGCTCCGGGGTACATGACCACTGAAGCTTTCTTT
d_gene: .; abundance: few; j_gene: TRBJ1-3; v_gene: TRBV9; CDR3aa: CASSQRTDSGNTIYF; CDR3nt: TGTGCCAGCAGCCAAAGGACAGACTCTGGAAACACCATATATTTT
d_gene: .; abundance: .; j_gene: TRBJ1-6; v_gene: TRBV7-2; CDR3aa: CASSLDIPNLHF; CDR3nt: TGTGCCAGCAGCTTGGACATCCCTAACCTCCACTTT
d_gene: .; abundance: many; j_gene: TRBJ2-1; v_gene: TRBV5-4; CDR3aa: CASSLRRPSSYNEQFF; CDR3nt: TGTGCCAGCAGCTTGAGGAGGCCCAGCTCCTACAATGAGCAGTTCTTC
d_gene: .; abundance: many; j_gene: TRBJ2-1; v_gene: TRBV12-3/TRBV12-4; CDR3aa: CASKKATYNEQFF; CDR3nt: TGTGCCAGCAAAAAAGCTACTTACAATGAGCAGTTCTTC
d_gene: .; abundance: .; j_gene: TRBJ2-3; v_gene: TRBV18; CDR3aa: CASSPTGPSDTQYF; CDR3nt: TGTGCCAGCTCACCCACGGGGCCCTCTGATACGCAGTATTTT